A single T cell receptor beta chain is shown here with its context. No cognate antigen has been identified for it. No much larger clonotype is one base removed from it; base qualities were not supplied. This sample was taken from a study of cytomegalovirus exposure and HLA in healthy donors (dated by TCRdb to about 2017). As for the study more broadly: According to a later analysis, one platform produced both the 110 or so validation repertoires and the 550 to 800 repertoires of the first cohort. The aim of the study was to test whether cataloging public T cell receptors could identify signatures of past pathogen exposure. A separate validation cohort of 100 to 150 different subjects was used in addition to the roughly 700-subject first cohort. To predict cytomegalovirus infection status, the study combined high-throughput TCR immunosequencing, statistical association of individual TCRs with disease status, and machine learning.

The CDR3 runs 15 residues from the cysteine to the phenylalanine. Only the CDR3 DNA stays, 45 bases, in frame from base 1. CDR1 and CDR2 are read off the germline V gene as SGHDT and YYEEEE. V sheds 6 bases and J sheds 2 bases, leaving 18 bases between their ends. Libraries came from the immunoSEQ multiplex PCR assay. Per the authors' processing: A statistical classification framework was built to diagnose cytomegalovirus status from the catalog of TCR beta chain sequences. TCRdb limited this immuneACCESS table to in-frame rearrangements with V and J called. A share of clones is missing; checked studies link under half to unresolved V genes, and the rest is unexplained. V and J calls and clone size come straight from that table; D and trimming were deduced from the DNA. The sample includes about 98,000 clones, with approximately 88% observed a single time. 3.9% of the sample is held by the ten biggest clonotypes.

Results the study describes overall, beyond this receptor: The classifier was reported to diagnose cytomegalovirus status with high specificity and sensitivity in both the original and validation cohorts. In vitro tests confirmed that a few of the cytomegalovirus-associated TCR beta chains recognize cytomegalovirus antigens. The authors suggested that the approach could potentially be extended to other disease states and immunological phenotypes. Across donors, most TCR sequences were observed very rarely, whereas some public TCRs were present in many individuals. A total of 150 or so TCR beta chains were listed by the study as associated with cytomegalovirus. A later analysis had no HLA typing for the validation cohort, so co-occurrence there was scored across all 130 or so repertoires. In a later analysis, TCRs clustered in the first cohort were found to also tend to co-occur in the 120 validation repertoires, with approximately 95% of cluster scores above 0.

Donors formed part of the validation cohort, which comprised 120 or so subjects and was distinct from the first cohort of roughly 600 subjects. The sequence is built from TRBV5-6 and TRBJ2-7; no D gene call is confident. The sequence derives from a woman aged 25-40 years in good health and CMV-seronegative. Sequences were obtained from PBMCs. The encoded CDR3 is CASNHVSNPTYEQYF. The nucleotide sequence reads as follows: TGTGCCAGCAACCACGTCTCAAACCCTACCTACGAGCAGTACTTC.